Presented here are 18 T cell receptor beta chains from one specimen sequenced in a study of naive and memory T cell subsets. Two oligonucleotides, mixed equimolar, formed the beta constant-region primer covering TRBC1 and TRBC2. TCRdb passed the UMI-ligation and nested PCR reads through MiXCR, listing each CDR3 protein once. Of about 85,000 distinct CDR3 sequences detected, 13% appear once; the ten largest clones hold approximately 0.94%. Sequencing used central memory CD4+ T cells from blood. The receptors were gathered from a human donor in good health.

The chain recombines TRBV27 with TRBJ1-1; maybe TRBD1 (6 bases). The CDR3 spans 14 residues. The ends were cut back, 6 bases at V and 5 bases at J, with 16 bases in the middle. Germline V CDR1 and CDR2: MNHEY, SMNVEV (reference sequence). The CDR3 is CASSHTTGNTEAFF. DNA of the CDR3: TGTGCCAGCAGCCATACTACAGGGAATACTGAAGCTTTCTTT.

The chain joins TRBV28 to TRBJ2-1; D might be TRBD2 (5 bases). CDR3 size: 16 residues. Trimming stripped 6 bases from V and 0 bases from J, with 15 bases between. Germline V lookup: CDR1 MDHEN, CDR2 SYDVKM. This CDR3 is CASSVPTGTSYNEQFF. The DNA of the CDR3 is TGTGCCAGCAGCGTACCTACGGGAACCTCCTACAATGAGCAGTTCTTC.

In this sample, this clonotype turned up a few times. The chain links TRBV6-1 to TRBJ2-1; 8 nucleotides match TRBD2. V shed 4 bases and J 8 bases; nucleotides not matched to a gene: 7. CDR3 length equals 14 residues. CDR1 MNHNS and CDR2 SASEGT come from the germline V gene. DNA for the CDR3: TGTGCCAGCAGTGCCGGGACTAGTAAGTATGAGCAGTTCTTC. Its translation is CASSAGTSKYEQFF.

The chain links TRBV30 to TRBJ2-1; possible D gene TRBD2, 5 bases. This CDR3 spans 14 amino acids. Germline CDR1 is GTSNPN and CDR2 is SVGIG (reference sequence). Trimming cost V 0 bases and J 6 bases, with 12 bases left between them. The CDR3 nucleotides are TGTGCCTGGAGTGTCTATAGGGCGGGCAATGAGCAGTTCTTC. Residues: CAWSVYRAGNEQFF.

A few counts support this clonotype. The chain couples TRBV5-5 to TRBJ2-3; 8 bases map to TRBD2. With V trimmed by 1 base and J by 2 bases, 9 bases remained unmatched. CDR3 length: 17 amino acids. Germline V CDR1 and CDR2: SGHKS, YYEKEE (reference sequence). In DNA form, the CDR3 reads TGTGCCAGCAGCTTGTCTATCGCCGGGAGGGTCACAGATACGCAGTATTTT. This codes for CASSLSIAGRVTDTQYF.

The V call is TRBV20-1, the J call TRBJ2-1; D not resolved. The CDR3 sequence is 12 residues long. Trimming stripped 6 bases from V and 8 bases from J, with 14 bases between. Germline V gene data show CDR1 as DFQATT and CDR2 as SNEGSKA (reference sequence). The CDR3: CSARRNYDEQFF. The CDR3 nucleotides read TGCAGTGCGCGCAGGAACTATGATGAGCAGTTCTTC.

This clonotype was detected many times. The chain couples TRBV9 to TRBJ2-1; 7 positions agree with TRBD2. The germline CDR1 and CDR2 sequences are SGDLS and YYNGEE. Losses at the gene ends were 1 base for V and 7 bases for J; bases not matched to a gene: 14. The CDR3 extends over 17 amino acids. The CDR3 sequence is CASSVRAGEVFGNEQFF. In DNA, the CDR3 is TGTGCCAGCAGCGTAAGGGCGGGAGAGGTTTTCGGGAATGAGCAGTTCTTC.

The chain joins TRBV27 to TRBJ2-1; D unresolved. Trimming removed 7 bases at V and 6 bases at J, with 10 bases between. CDR3 length: 12 amino acids. From germline, CDR1 is MNHEY and CDR2 SMNVEV (reference sequence). CDR3 nucleotides: TGTGCCAGCACCACATGGGGCAATGAGCAGTTCTTC. This encodes CASTTWGNEQFF.

This chain's CDR3 is CSANSGSVTGELFF. The CDR3 coding sequence is TGCAGTGCAAACAGCGGGAGTGTCACCGGGGAGCTGTTTTTT. The rearrangement joins TRBV20-1 to TRBJ2-2; 8 nucleotides agree with TRBD2. V was clipped by 6 bases and J by 4 bases; unmatched bases: 7. The CDR3 sequence is 14 residues long. Germline CDR1 and CDR2: DFQATT and SNEGSKA (reference sequence).

This clonotype was detected many times. This chain links TRBV28 with TRBJ2-7, with D maybe TRBD1 (6 bases). This CDR3 has 17 residues. V lost 5 bases, J lost 0 bases, and 20 bases lay in between. CDR1 and CDR2 (germline): MDHEN, SYDVKM. CDR3 protein: CASSPILDRSYSYEQYF. The CDR3 DNA reads as TGTGCCAGCAGTCCTATACTGGACAGATCTTACTCCTACGAGCAGTACTTC. The complete variable domain, with remaining parts taken from reference TRBV28 and TRBJ2-7, reads DVKVTQSSRYLVKRTGEKVFLECVQDMDHENMFWYRQDPGLGLRLIYFSYDVKMKEKGDIPEGYSVSREKKERFSLILESASTNQTSMYLCASSPILDRSYSYEQYFGPGTRLTVT.

This clonotype was seen a handful of times. The CDR3 loop is CASSLPGSPLHF. The DNA of the CDR3 is TGTGCCAGCAGCTTACCTGGTTCACCCCTCCACTTT. V usage is TRBV7-9 and J usage is TRBJ1-6; D is undetermined. The CDR3 loop spans 12 amino acids. The ends were cut back, 2 bases at V and 9 bases at J, with 5 bases in the middle. The germline V gene has CDR1 SEHNR and CDR2 FQNEAQ (reference sequence).

Written as DNA, the CDR3 is TGTGCCAGCGCGGGAGAACGAATATACAATGAGCAGTTCTTC. Protein: CASAGERIYNEQFF. The chain couples TRBV6-1 to TRBJ2-1, with 7 positions matching TRBD2. The CDR3 extends over 14 amino acids. Germline CDR1 MNHNS, CDR2 SASEGT. V gave up 8 bases and J gave up 4 bases; unmatched junction bases: 8.

This clonotype was detected a few times. The chain couples TRBV30 to TRBJ1-2; D might be TRBD1 (5 bases). The CDR3 sequence is 12 residues long. Germline V CDR1 and CDR2: GTSNPN, SVGIG (reference sequence). Trimming shortened V by 7 bases and J by 9 bases, and 18 bases separated the two germline ends. DNA for the CDR3: TGTGCCTTTTTCCGCTCCAGGGTGAGCTACACCTTC. Amino acids: CAFFRSRVSYTF.

This clonotype was detected only a few times. The CDR3 region is CASSLSAAPGPQYF. CDR3 DNA: TGTGCCAGCAGTTTATCAGCGGCCCCCGGCCCGCAGTACTTC. V and J are TRBV27 and TRBJ2-7; TRBD2 might be the D (5 bases). Germline CDR1 and CDR2: MNHEY and SMNVEV (reference sequence). CDR3 length: 14 amino acids. V lost 0 bases and J lost 9, with 15 bases in between.

This clonotype was observed many times. The genes are TRBV29-1 and TRBJ2-1, with 9 bases aligning to TRBD2. Per the germline V gene, CDR1 is SQVTM and CDR2 is ANQGSEA. This CDR3 spans 15 amino acids. V dropped 7 bases and J dropped 7; count of bases not matched to a gene: 14. The CDR3 bases are TGCAGCGCTCCTCCCTTAGCGGGAGCGGGAAATGAGCAGTTCTTC. Amino acids: CSAPPLAGAGNEQFF.

This clonotype occurred a few times. This rearrangement joins TRBV5-1 to TRBJ2-5; 14 bases are a match to TRBD2. The CDR3 covers 16 residues. CDR1 is SGHRS and CDR2 is YFSETQ in the germline V gene. With V trimmed by 4 bases and J by 4 bases, 6 bases remained unmatched. The CDR3 spells CASSHTGTSGRETQYF. CDR3 coding DNA: TGCGCCAGCAGCCATACCGGGACTAGCGGGAGAGAGACCCAGTACTTC.

This clonotype appeared many times. The V call is TRBV20-1, the J call TRBJ2-1; TRBD2 might be the D (6 bases). This CDR3 is built from 14 residues. The ends were cut back, 0 bases at V and 8 bases at J, with 14 bases in the middle. Per the germline V gene, CDR1 is DFQATT and CDR2 is SNEGSKA (reference sequence). CDR3 sequence: CSARDIGGSDEQFF. The CDR3 DNA sequence: TGCAGTGCTAGAGATATAGGAGGGAGCGATGAGCAGTTCTTC.

This clonotype has a count of ten or more. V is TRBV27 and J is TRBJ2-5; maybe TRBD1 (6 bases). The CDR3 is 13 residues long. Germline CDR1 and CDR2: MNHEY and SMNVEV (reference sequence). V was pared by 3 bases and J by 5 bases, with 10 bases between. The DNA for the CDR3 is TGTGCCAGCAGTTTTCAGGGGTCCGAGACCCAGTACTTC. The encoded protein is CASSFQGSETQYF.